The 19 T cell receptor beta chains below all came from one sample that was sequenced in a study of early T cells in non-severe SARS-CoV-2 infection. MiXCR was run by TCRdb on the 5' RACE reads, yielding one entry per CDR3 protein. In the table there are just over 65,000 distinct CDR3 sequences, less than 15% of which are singletons. What was sequenced was whole blood. All receptors derive from an adult who was a healthcare worker with PCR-confirmed SARS-CoV-2 infection or an uninfected control (not recorded which).

This clonotype was observed a handful of times. The chain has TRBV5-1 and TRBJ2-7; 10 positions agree with TRBD1. V gave up 3 bases and J gave up 7 bases; unmatched junction bases: 10. This CDR3 has 15 residues. Germline assignment: CDR1 SGHRS and CDR2 YFSETQ. This CDR3 reads CASSSGRTGGREQYF. The CDR3 DNA reads as TGCGCCAGCAGCTCGGGGCGGACAGGGGGTAGAGAGCAGTACTTC.

This clonotype was seen ten or more times. The chain recombines TRBV29-1 with TRBJ2-7, with unresolved D. The CDR3 totals 14 residues. The ends were cut back, 4 bases at V and 0 bases at J, with 13 bases in the middle. Germline values: CDR1 SQVTM, CDR2 ANQGSEA. The CDR3 region has the DNA TGCAGCGTTGTGAGCCACTGGAGCTCCTACGAGCAGTACTTC. Its protein product is CSVVSHWSSYEQYF.

The rearrangement joins TRBV9 to TRBJ2-1; D uncertain. Deletions cut 3 bases from V and 8 bases from J, with 15 bases between. CDR3 length equals 14 residues. CDR1 and CDR2 (germline): SGDLS, YYNGEE. CDR3 in amino acids: CASSEHPRVDEQFF. The CDR3 bases are TGTGCCAGCAGCGAACATCCCCGCGTGGATGAGCAGTTCTTC.

This clonotype was found a few times. J is TRBJ2-4 and V is TRBV27, with 8 bases identical to TRBD2. V lost 6 bases to trimming and J lost 8 bases; unmatched junction nucleotides: 3. Germline CDR1 is MNHEY and CDR2 is SMNVEV (reference sequence). This CDR3 is built from 12 residues. The CDR3 DNA reads as TGTGCCAGCAGCGGGCGGGGGGACATTCAGTACTTC. The encoded protein is CASSGRGDIQYF.

The J gene is TRBJ2-1, the V gene TRBV20-1, with 7 bases fitting TRBD2. Germline-derived CDR1 and CDR2 are DFQATT and SNEGSKA (reference sequence). With 2 bases clipped from V and 3 bases from J, the junction kept 4 bases outside the gene matches. The CDR3 runs to 14 residues. The CDR3 protein is CSARRSGGYNEQFF. For the CDR3, the DNA is TGCAGTGCTAGACGCTCGGGGGGCTACAATGAGCAGTTCTTC.

This clonotype came up a few times. The chain couples TRBV6-1 to TRBJ2-2, with D tentatively TRBD1 or TRBD2 (6 bases each). Deletions cut 5 bases from V and 2 bases from J, with 15 bases between. The CDR3 runs to 16 residues. The germline gives CDR1 MNHNS, CDR2 SASEGT. CDR3 residues: CASSLRRGPNTGELFF. The CDR3 DNA follows: TGTGCCAGCAGTCTAAGACGGGGGCCTAACACCGGGGAGCTGTTTTTT.

This chain links TRBV5-4 with TRBJ2-3; D not certain. Trimming took 4 bases from V and 0 from J, leaving 9 bases between them. The germline V gene has CDR1 SGHNT and CDR2 YYREEE (reference sequence). This CDR3 is 14 amino acids long. CDR3 sequence (DNA): TGTGCCAGCAGCATTAAGACAAGCACAGATACGCAGTATTTT. Translating gives CASSIKTSTDTQYF.

This clonotype has just a few counts. J is TRBJ1-1 and V is TRBV2, with TRBD1 as a possible D gene (6 bases). The CDR3 has 14 amino acids. V was trimmed by 6 bases and J by 1 base, leaving 12 bases between them. Looked up from germline, CDR1 is SNHLY and CDR2 is FYNNEI. CDR3 in amino acids: CASRNPRGNTEAFF. The CDR3 DNA reads as TGTGCCAGCAGAAACCCCAGGGGGAACACTGAAGCTTTCTTT.

This clonotype was observed a handful of times. The final CDR3 position lacks the conserved phenylalanine or tryptophan, pointing to a likely read error. The DNA is left out, because the CDR3 cannot be placed on it with certainty; the CDR3 is given as TCRdb lists it. The chain couples TRBV2 to TRBJ1-2; the DNA was not used to check the table's D call, TRBD1. Germline loops: CDR1 SNHLY, CDR2 FYNNEI. The CDR3 extends over 9 residues, inclusive of both ends. The CDR3 sequence: CASSQTENL.

The sample holds a few counts of this clonotype. The chain is built from TRBV20-1 and TRBJ2-7; 12 nucleotides line up with TRBD2. In germline, CDR1 is DFQATT, CDR2 SNEGSKA (reference sequence). Trimming at V came to 6 bases and at J to 3 bases, leaving 9 bases not matched to a gene. The CDR3 spans 15 residues. CDR3 DNA sequence: TGCAGTGCCCAGAAGGCTAGCGGGAGGGACTACGAGCAGTACTTC. It codes for CSAQKASGRDYEQYF.

This clonotype was observed a few times. The gene calls are TRBV20-1 and TRBJ1-1; 10 positions agree with TRBD1. The CDR3 sequence is 16 residues long. The germline gives CDR1 DFQATT, CDR2 SNEGSKA (reference sequence). Trimming at V came to 2 bases and at J to 6 bases, leaving 12 bases not matched to a gene. The CDR3 DNA is TGCAGTGCTAGAAGGGGACAGGGGAAGTTTTTAGCTGAAGCTTTCTTT. Translated: CSARRGQGKFLAEAFF.

The rearrangement joins TRBV28 to TRBJ1-5, with a weak D call TRBD1 (5 bases). V gave up 2 bases and J gave up 7 bases, with 12 bases separating them. CDR1 is MDHEN and CDR2 is SYDVKM in the germline V gene. The CDR3 runs 14 residues. CDR3 sequence (DNA): TGTGCCAGCAGTTTACTCCAGGGTGGACAGCCCCAGCATTTT. Translated, it gives CASSLLQGGQPQHF. Complete variable domain (other parts from reference TRBV28 and TRBJ1-5): DVKVTQSSRYLVKRTGEKVFLECVQDMDHENMFWYRQDPGLGLRLIYFSYDVKMKEKGDIPEGYSVSREKKERFSLILESASTNQTSMYLCASSLLQGGQPQHFGDGTRLSIL.

This clonotype was found many times. The chain has TRBV7-6 and TRBJ2-5; maybe TRBD2 (6 bases). Looked up from germline, CDR1 is SGHVS and CDR2 is FNYEAQ. This CDR3 spans 13 amino acids. Trimming cost V 1 base and J 4 bases, with 7 bases left between them. The CDR3 spells CASSLVGGETQYF. CDR3 coding DNA: TGTGCCAGCAGCTTAGTGGGAGGAGAGACCCAGTACTTC.

This sequence joins TRBV20-1 and TRBJ2-5, with D tentatively TRBD1 (6 bases). Germline V gene sequence: CDR1 DFQATT, CDR2 SNEGSKA (reference sequence). The CDR3 is 13 amino acids. V was cut by 5 bases and J by 1 base, with 11 bases left in between. The CDR3: CSASKDSQETQYF. The CDR3 nucleotides read TGCAGTGCTTCCAAGGACAGCCAAGAGACCCAGTACTTC.

This clonotype was counted only a few times. The chain has TRBV6-5 and TRBJ2-6; 11 nucleotides line up with TRBD1. Per germline, CDR1 MNHEY and CDR2 SVGAGI. The CDR3 has 18 residues. The V segment lost 2 bases and the J segment 4 bases; nucleotides outside the gene matches: 7. CDR3 sequence reads: CASSYQDRGRKGANVLTF. For the CDR3, the DNA is TGTGCCAGCAGTTACCAGGACAGGGGGCGTAAGGGGGCCAACGTCCTGACTTTC.

The V call is TRBV6-2 or TRBV6-3, the J call TRBJ2-7; TRBD2 is a possible D gene (6 bases). V lost 4 bases, J lost 2 bases, and 12 bases lay in between. The CDR3 totals 14 residues. The V gene's germline CDR1 is MNHEY and CDR2 SVGEGT. The chain's CDR3 is CASSWTGVPYEQYF. The CDR3 DNA reads TGTGCCAGCAGTTGGACGGGAGTCCCCTACGAGCAGTACTTC.

The V and J genes are TRBV12-3 or TRBV12-4 and TRBJ1-1; 8 bases are a match to TRBD1. With V trimmed by 3 bases and J by 13 bases, 7 bases remained unmatched. The CDR3 spans 12 residues. The CDR3 coding sequence is TGTGCCAGCAGTTTGGGGGGACAGGTCGATTTCTTT. This sequence encodes CASSLGGQVDFF.

This clonotype was detected only a few times. The V and J genes are TRBV7-2 and TRBJ2-7, with 9 bases lining up with TRBD2. This CDR3 spans 16 amino acids. With 3 bases clipped from V and 4 bases from J, the junction kept 10 bases outside the gene matches. Germline values: CDR1 SGHTA, CDR2 FQGNSA. The chain's CDR3 is CASSFLPSSGIYEQYF. The DNA for the CDR3 is TGTGCCAGCAGCTTCCTCCCGTCTAGCGGGATTTACGAGCAGTACTTC. The complete variable domain, with remaining parts taken from reference TRBV7-2 and TRBJ2-7, reads GAGVSQSPSNKVTEKGKDVELRCDPISGHTALYWYRQSLGQGLEFLIYFQGNSAPDKSGLPSDRFSAERTGGSVSTLTIQRTQQEDSAVYLCASSFLPSSGIYEQYFGPGTRLTVT.

This clonotype has a count of ten or more. The chain has TRBV29-1 and TRBJ1-1; 8 nucleotides agree with TRBD1. The V segment lost 6 bases and the J segment 1 base; nucleotides outside the gene matches: 7. Germline CDR1 reads SQVTM; CDR2 reads ANQGSEA. The CDR3 contains 14 residues. This CDR3 reads CSVGQGGRNTEAFF. The CDR3 DNA sequence: TGCAGCGTCGGACAGGGAGGGCGGAACACTGAAGCTTTCTTT.